Listed below are T cell receptor beta chains from one sample, sequenced in a study of blood T cell repertoires in COVID-19. Libraries were prepared by immunoSEQ multiplex PCR; TCRdb keeps only in-frame clonotypes and omits some of them. There are approximately 230,000 clones in the sample; under 85% occur only once, and 4% lies in the top ten. Material for sequencing was peripheral blood. All receptors come from a woman aged 40 to 50 with active or convalescent COVID-19. Each CDR3 is given with its conserved first and last residue. D genes are given only for firm matches. Clone size, where shown, is once, few, many, or a class for clones that have expanded.

j_call clone_size d_call v_call cdr3_nt cdr3_aa
TRBJ1-1 - - TRBV10-3 TGTGCCATCACGGAACCAGGGGAGGAAGCTTTCTTT CAITEPGEEAFF
TRBJ1-1 - - TRBV29-1 TGCAGCGTTGAGGCCAGGGCGAACACTGAAGCTTTCTTT CSVEARANTEAFF
TRBJ2-3 - TRBD2 TRBV5-1 TGCGCCAGCAGCCCGGGACTAGCGGGCCTCACGGATACGCAGTATTTT CASSPGLAGLTDTQYF
TRBJ2-2 - - TRBV28 TGTGCCAGCAGTCCCCCGTTAGGGGCGAACACCGGGGAGCTGTTTTTT CASSPPLGANTGELFF
TRBJ2-3 - - TRBV12-3/TRBV12-4 TGTGCCAGCAGTGACCCTTTAGGGGGGCAGTATTTT CASSDPLGGQYF
TRBJ2-3 - TRBD2 TRBV4-2 TGTGCCAGCAGCCAAGATCACGCTAGCGGGGGGGCCATAGATACGCAGTATTTT CASSQDHASGGAIDTQYF
TRBJ1-5 - - TRBV3-1/TRBV3-2 TGTGCCAGCAGCCGACAGGGCAATCAGCCCCAGCATTTT CASSRQGNQPQHF
TRBJ2-5 once - TRBV7-3 TGTGCCAGCAGCTTAAGAGGGAGGTTTCAAGAGACCCAGTACTTC CASSLRGRFQETQYF
TRBJ1-5 - - TRBV24-1 TGTGCCACCAGTACAGGGAGTGGCAATCAGCCCCAGCATTTT CATSTGSGNQPQHF
TRBJ1-1 few - TRBV7-9 TGTGCCAGCAGCTTAGAGCGGACGGACCATCGGAAGGCTTTCTTT CASSLERTDHRKAFF
TRBJ1-6 - - TRBV6-5 TGTGCCAGCAGTACAGGGAGAAACTCACCCCTCCACTTT CASSTGRNSPLHF
TRBJ1-4 few - TRBV5-5 TGTGCCAGCAGCTCGTTCACGACAGCTAATGAAAAACTGTTTTTT CASSSFTTANEKLFF
TRBJ1-5 - TRBD1 TRBV2 TGTGCCAGCAGTGAGTCCCCACTGCGGTTCCGAAAGCAGGGGGCCCAGCATTTT CASSESPLRFRKQGAQHF
TRBJ2-7 - - TRBV4-1 TGCGCCAGCAGCCGAACGTCGGTACTTTACGAGCAGTACTTC CASSRTSVLYEQYF
TRBJ1-6 - - TRBV27 TGTGCCAGCAGGACAGGAATCTCCTATAATTCACCCCTCCACTTT CASRTGISYNSPLHF
TRBJ1-1 - - TRBV29-1 TGCAGCGGTATAAAGGTCAGGGGTGCTTTCTTT CSGIKVRGAFF
TRBJ1-1 - - TRBV7-6 TGTGCCAGCAGCTTAGCCCAGGGTTTGGGGACTGAAGCTTTCTTT CASSLAQGLGTEAFF
TRBJ2-5 once TRBD1 TRBV5-6 TGTGCCAGCAGCTCGCTAAGGGACAGCATCCAAGAGACCCAGTACTTC CASSSLRDSIQETQYF
TRBJ1-1 - - TRBV30 TGTGCCTGGGTCCACAGGTTTACGCACACTGAAGCTTTCTTT CAWVHRFTHTEAFF
TRBJ1-5 - - TRBV7-2 TGTGCCAGCAGCCGAGAACAGGGCCGGCAGCATTTT CASSREQGRQHF
TRBJ2-7 few TRBD1 TRBV30 TGTGCCTGGAGTCCTGGGACAGGGTACTACGAGCAGTACTTC CAWSPGTGYYEQYF
TRBJ2-2 many TRBD1 TRBV29-1 TGCAGCGTTGTGAGGGTGGGGACAGGTATAGCGCGGGAGCTGTTTTTT CSVVRVGTGIARELFF